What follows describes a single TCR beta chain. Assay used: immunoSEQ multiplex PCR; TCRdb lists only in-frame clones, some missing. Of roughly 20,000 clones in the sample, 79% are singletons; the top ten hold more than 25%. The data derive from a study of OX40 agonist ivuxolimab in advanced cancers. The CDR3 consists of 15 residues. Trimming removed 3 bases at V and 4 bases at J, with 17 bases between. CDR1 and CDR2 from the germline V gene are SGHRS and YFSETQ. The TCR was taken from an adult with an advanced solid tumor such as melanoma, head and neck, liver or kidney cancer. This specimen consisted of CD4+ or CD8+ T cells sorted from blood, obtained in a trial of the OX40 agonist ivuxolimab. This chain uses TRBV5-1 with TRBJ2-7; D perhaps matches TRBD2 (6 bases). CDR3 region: CASSSWGEAAYEQYF. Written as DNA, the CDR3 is TGCGCCAGCAGCTCCTGGGGGGAGGCGGCTTACGAGCAGTACTTC.